This T cell receptor beta chain was identified in a study of blood T cell repertoires in COVID-19. Study overall: The origin of the acute and convalescent COVID-19 samples was the United States, Italy and Spain. T cells, B-cell-depleted T cells, or PBMCs supplied cDNA or gDNA.

This CDR3 has 15 residues. CDR1 is MNHEY, CDR2 SMNVEV, per germline (reference sequence). The V segment lost 7 bases and the J segment 4 bases; nucleotides outside the gene matches: 6. This clone appeared a single time. In the authors' methods: Nucleated cell counts were estimated from reference gene primer amplification. Clones were sequenced by immunoSEQ multiplex PCR, and TCRdb holds only the in-frame ones, with some missing. The V and J calls and the clone size are those of that table, but D and trimming were determined from the DNA. The table includes about 250,000 clones, roughly 83% detected once.

This chain uses TRBV27 with TRBJ2-6; 8 bases agree with TRBD1. The TCR sequence derives from a woman aged 80 or over with COVID-19, enrolled during active disease. The source material was peripheral blood. CDR3 sequence (DNA): TGTGCCAGCATGCAGGGGGCAAGGGGGGCCAACGTCCTGACTTTC. This sequence encodes CASMQGARGANVLTF.